The 11 T cell receptor beta chains listed next were all sequenced from one sample in a study of CD8 T cells in ankylosing spondylitis. TCRdb recomputed calls from the 5' RACE reads with MiXCR, one row per CDR3 protein. The sample consists of roughly 90,000 distinct CDR3 sequences, about 8% of them appearing once. The specimen sequenced was blood, either unsorted or a sorted T cell fraction (not recorded which). All receptors derive from a male donor with ankylosing spondylitis or in good health (not recorded which).

This clonotype was recorded many times. This chain connects TRBV20-1 to TRBJ2-3, with D possibly being TRBD2 (6 bases). The V end lost 3 bases, the J end lost 2 bases, and 18 bases lay between the germline ends. Germline CDR1 reads DFQATT; CDR2 reads SNEGSKA (reference sequence). The CDR3 runs to 16 residues. CDR3 protein: CSASLIGVAVTDTQYF. In DNA form, the CDR3 reads TGCAGTGCTAGCCTCATTGGGGTAGCGGTCACAGATACGCAGTATTTT.

For the CDR3, the DNA is TGTGCCAGCACCCTAGCTGGGGCCAACGTCCTGACTTTC. Its translation is CASTLAGANVLTF. The rearrangement joins TRBV27 to TRBJ2-6; D not resolved. Germline CDR1 reads MNHEY; CDR2 reads SMNVEV (reference sequence). V was cut by 7 bases and J by 2 bases, with 6 bases left in between. The CDR3 sequence is 13 residues long.

The chain combines TRBV2 with TRBJ1-2; perhaps TRBD1 as D (5 bases). Trimming pared 6 bases from V and 8 bases from J, leaving 16 bases between. CDR3 length: 13 amino acids. Germline V gene data show CDR1 as SNHLY and CDR2 as FYNNEI. The CDR3 loop reads CASRPGAGMGYTF. CDR3 nucleotides: TGTGCCAGCAGGCCCGGGGCAGGGATGGGCTACACCTTC.

This clonotype appeared many times. The chain links TRBV29-1 to TRBJ1-2; D uncertain. The germline V and J ends were trimmed by 1 base and 4 bases, with 10 bases remaining between them. The CDR3 covers 13 residues. Germline CDR1 and CDR2: SQVTM and ANQGSEA. CDR3 DNA: TGCAGCGTTGAAGTGGGAAACTTCTATGGCTACACCTTC. Its translation is CSVEVGNFYGYTF.

In its sample, this clonotype was seen a few times. The rearrangement uses TRBV6-5 and TRBJ1-6; TRBD1 matches at 8 bases. CDR3 length: 14 residues. Germline CDR1 reads MNHEY; CDR2 reads SVGAGI. V gave up 4 bases and J gave up 9 bases; unmatched junction bases: 5. The CDR3: CASSLQGEGSPLHF. CDR3 coding DNA: TGTGCCAGCAGTTTACAGGGGGAGGGTTCACCCCTCCACTTT.

This clonotype showed up many times. This chain joins TRBV4-2 and TRBJ2-3; D might be TRBD1 or TRBD2, each matching 6 bases. Germline CDR1 LGHNA, CDR2 YNFKEQ. This CDR3 region has 15 residues. Deletions cut 4 bases from V and 5 bases from J, with 16 bases between. The CDR3, as DNA: TGTGCCAGCAGCCCTCCGGAGGGGGTGGGAGATACGCAGTATTTT. Protein sequence: CASSPPEGVGDTQYF.

A few counts support this clonotype. The rearrangement links TRBV19 to TRBJ2-1, with D possibly matching TRBD1 (6 bases). The germline V gene has CDR1 LNHDA and CDR2 SQIVND (reference sequence). The CDR3 has 13 residues. The germline V and J ends were trimmed by 5 bases and 3 bases, with 8 bases remaining between them. CDR3 in DNA: TGTGCCAGTAGTTCGACAGGCTACAATGAGCAGTTCTTC. Its translation is CASSSTGYNEQFF.

This clonotype has ten or more counts. This chain connects TRBV7-2 to TRBJ2-7; 8 nucleotides match TRBD1. Germline loops: CDR1 SGHTA, CDR2 FQGNSA. This CDR3 has 15 residues. Losses at the gene ends were 4 bases for V and 2 bases for J; bases not matched to a gene: 7. CDR3 nucleotides: TGTGCCAGCAGCTCCGGGACAGGTTCCACCTACGAGCAGTACTTC. The encoded protein is CASSSGTGSTYEQYF.

This clonotype was seen repeatedly, ten times or more. This chain uses TRBV29-1 with TRBJ1-5; a possible D gene is TRBD1 (6 bases). The CDR3 contains 15 residues. Germline values: CDR1 SQVTM, CDR2 ANQGSEA. V gave up 4 bases and J gave up 4 bases, with 17 bases separating them. CDR3 nucleotide sequence: TGCAGCGTTGGGGGGACCGGGACACAAAATCAGCCCCAGCATTTT. It yields the protein CSVGGTGTQNQPQHF.

The sample holds many counts of this clonotype. The chain is built from TRBV29-1 and TRBJ2-5; the match to TRBD2 covers 8 bases. Germline lookup yields CDR1 SQVTM and CDR2 ANQGSEA. After removal of 6 bases from V and 5 bases from J, the junction contained 8 bases not matched to a gene. This CDR3 is built from 13 residues. This CDR3 reads CSVRGGQGETQYF. In nucleotides, the CDR3 is TGCAGCGTCCGCGGGGGGCAGGGGGAGACCCAGTACTTC.

V usage is TRBV27 and J usage is TRBJ2-1, with 8 nucleotides matching TRBD2. Germline CDR1 is MNHEY and CDR2 is SMNVEV (reference sequence). The length of the CDR3 is 15 residues. The trim removed 3 bases at V and 10 bases at J, leaving 11 bases unmatched. The CDR3 loop is CASSFTGTRGNEQFF. CDR3 sequence (DNA): TGTGCCAGCAGTTTTACGGGGACTAGAGGCAACGAGCAGTTCTTC.